This T cell receptor gamma chain is from a study of Vδ1+ human thymocytes. Germline V gene sequence: CDR1 VINAFY, CDR2 YDVSNSKD. The CDR3 has 16 residues. Unmatched junction bases numbered 6, after V lost 0 bases and J lost 2 bases. Thymocytes were sorted as CD3+ TCRVdelta1+ TCRVdelta2- after alphabeta T cell depletion. Extracted RNA was reverse transcribed into cDNA. Multiplex PCR used pooled V-gene forward primers and a constant-region reverse primer to amplify CDR3s. TCRdb reprocessed the multiplex PCR reads using CATT. The sample records about 23,000 gamma-chain clones, roughly 15% being singletons. In its sample, this clone was seen a few times. Its matching antigen is unknown. The study, taken as a whole, reports: In the thymus, TRG and TRD repertoires looked highly polyclonal with Gaussian CDR3 lengths. Thymic delta-chain repertoires held 15% to 20% Vdelta2 sequences and few Vdelta3, despite high sort purity. Donors shared many TRG clonotypes but few TRD clonotypes. The authors advised highly purified populations and single-cell validation.

The chain combines TRGV5 with TRGJP2. Sequenced material: Vdelta1+ gamma-delta thymocytes from the thymus. Regarding subset: FACS-sorted CD3+ TCRalphabeta- TCRVdelta1+ TCRVdelta2- thymocytes. The receptor's source is a child under three years old who had congenital heart surgery. The CDR3 here is CATWDRPLSSDWIKTF. In DNA form, the CDR3 reads TGTGCCACCTGGGACAGGCCACTCAGTAGTGATTGGATCAAGACGTTT.